The entry below gives a single TCR beta chain sequence along with its context. No antigen is known for it. CDR3 size: 14 residues. The J segment lost 4 bases and the V segment lost 2 bases, leaving 2 bases of the junction unmatched. Germline V lookup: CDR1 SGHTA, CDR2 FQGTGA. This sample is drawn from a study of T cell repertoires in cytomegalovirus infection. Study conclusions and caveats: The response measured ex vivo was dominated by TCR beta clonotypes (HLA-C-restricted and CMV-specific).

Each CDR3 protein gets one entry after TCRdb re-called the reads with MiXCR. This sample has fewer than 60,000 distinct CDR3 sequences, with around a fifth found just once. This clonotype was obtained from a human donor in good health (CMV status not recorded). Some clones in this sample may be carry-over from other donors' samples. V usage is TRBV7-3 and J usage is TRBJ2-1, with 7 bases aligning to TRBD2. The specimen was CD8+ T cells from cultured PBMCs, collected from culture after CMV antigen stimulation. The CDR3 sequence is CASSLGGGYNEQFF. The CDR3 DNA is TGTGCCAGCAGCTTAGGGGGGGGTTACAATGAGCAGTTCTTC.